This passage covers 13 T cell receptor beta chains from one sample sequenced in a study of graft-versus-host responses after intestinal transplantation. No antigen is known for these receptors. Here immunoSEQ multiplex PCR was the method, and the copy in TCRdb shows in-frame clones only, minus some. This sample has about 88,000 clones; over 90% occur once, and the top ten carry approximately 0.19%. Sequencing was performed on unstimulated CD4+ T cells sorted from spleen or lymph node cells, taken before transplant. The receptors derive from a human donor who was the organ donor for an intestinal transplant.

This sequence joins TRBV6-1 and TRBJ1-1; no clear D gene. CDR3 size: 13 residues. V lost 5 bases, J lost 3 bases, and 10 bases lay in between. Looked up from germline, CDR1 is MNHNS and CDR2 is SASEGT. CDR3 coding DNA: TGTGCCAGCAGTTATCGTAGTCACACTGAAGCTTTCTTT. Protein product: CASSYRSHTEAFF.

The chain is built from TRBV28 and TRBJ1-2, with D unresolved. Per germline, CDR1 MDHEN and CDR2 SYDVKM. The CDR3 extends over 11 amino acids. V was pared by 8 bases and J by 8 bases, with 12 bases between. The DNA of the CDR3 is TGTGCCAGCGGGAACAGCCGGGGCTACACCTTC. Translating it yields CASGNSRGYTF.

On this clone itself: One junction end disagrees with the germline gene, perhaps due to a read error. This chain joins TRBV28 and TRBJ2-6, with 7 bases matching TRBD1. The CDR3 covers 20 residues. Germline assignment: CDR1 MDHEN and CDR2 SYDVKM. The CDR3 protein is CASRPRQGMKNPSEANVLTF. The CDR3 bases are TGTGCCAGCAGGCCTCGACAGGGAATGAAGAATCCCTCTGAGGCCAACGTCCTGACTTTC.

This chain joins TRBV2 and TRBJ1-1; D may be TRBD1 (6 bases). CDR3 size: 15 residues. Germline lookup yields CDR1 SNHLY and CDR2 FYNNEI. Trimming cost V 1 base and J 0 bases, with 9 bases left between them. The CDR3 reads CASSEDQGMNTEAFF. The CDR3 coding sequence is TGTGCCAGCAGTGAAGATCAGGGGATGAACACTGAAGCTTTCTTT. Full variable domain (rest looked up from reference TRBV2 and TRBJ1-1): EPEVTQTPSHQVTQMGQEVILRCVPISNHLYFYWYRQILGQKVEFLVSFYNNEISEKSEIFDDQFSVERPDGSNFTLKIRSTKLEDSAMYFCASSEDQGMNTEAFFGQGTRLTVV.

The chain carries TRBV4-1 and TRBJ1-5, with D possibly TRBD1 on 5 matching bases. Trimming cost V 3 bases and J 4 bases, with 10 bases left between them. CDR3 size: 14 residues. Germline assignment: CDR1 MGHRA and CDR2 YSYEKL. The CDR3 sequence: CASSHPDRNQPQHF. The CDR3 coding sequence is TGCGCCAGCAGCCACCCCGACAGAAATCAGCCCCAGCATTTT.

The chain joins TRBV5-1 to TRBJ2-2; 8 bases are a match to TRBD1. The CDR3 runs 15 residues. The V and J ends lost 5 bases and 4 bases, in that order; junction bases with no gene match: 7. Germline V gives CDR1 SGHRS, CDR2 YFSETQ. DNA for the CDR3: TGCGCCAGCAGTGACAGGGGTTGGGGCACCGGGGAGCTGTTTTTT. Translation gives CASSDRGWGTGELFF.

This chain uses TRBV30 with TRBJ2-7, with 13 bases matching TRBD2. The V gene end was trimmed by 2 bases and the J gene end by 9 bases; junction bases not matched to a gene: 7. The V gene's germline CDR1 is GTSNPN and CDR2 SVGIG (reference sequence). The CDR3 extends over 14 amino acids. The CDR3 spells CAWSIGTSGVGQYF. The CDR3 nucleotides are TGTGCCTGGAGTATAGGGACTAGCGGGGTTGGGCAGTACTTC.

Only a few counts were recorded for this clone. The chain is built from TRBV7-9 and TRBJ1-4, with 8 bases fitting TRBD1. V lost 1 base to trimming and J lost 8 bases; unmatched junction nucleotides: 3. The CDR3 is 14 amino acids. Germline lookup yields CDR1 SEHNR and CDR2 FQNEAQ (reference sequence). CDR3 amino acids: CASSLGTGREKLFF. The DNA for the CDR3 is TGTGCCAGCAGCTTAGGGACAGGGAGAGAAAAACTGTTTTTT.

CDR3 bases: TGCGCCAGCAGCACCTCCTCCGGGACAGGGGTGACCTACGAGCAGTACTTC. The encoded protein is CASSTSSGTGVTYEQYF. The chain uses TRBV5-1 and TRBJ2-7, with 10 bases that match TRBD1. With V trimmed by 4 bases and J by 2 bases, 12 bases remained unmatched. The V gene's germline CDR1 is SGHRS and CDR2 YFSETQ. This CDR3 is 17 amino acids long.

The chain couples TRBV5-1 to TRBJ2-4; the match to TRBD2 covers 15 bases. The germline V gene has CDR1 SGHRS and CDR2 YFSETQ. The CDR3 runs 18 residues. V gave up 0 bases and J gave up 7 bases; unmatched junction bases: 8. CDR3 sequence: CASSLEVGTSGGSNIQYF. In nucleotides, the CDR3 is TGCGCCAGCAGCTTGGAAGTTGGGACTAGCGGGGGGTCCAACATTCAGTACTTC.

The genes are TRBV5-4 and TRBJ1-4, with 9 nucleotides matching TRBD1. Trimming removed 2 bases from V and 2 bases from J; junction bases left unmatched: 16. CDR1 is SGHNT and CDR2 is YYREEE in the germline V gene (reference sequence). The CDR3 runs 20 residues. The CDR3 DNA reads TGTGCCAGCAGCTTAAGACAGGGGGGAGAGCTCCCATCCACTAATGAAAAACTGTTTTTT. Protein: CASSLRQGGELPSTNEKLFF. The variable domain in full, with the rest retrieved from reference TRBV5-4 and TRBJ1-4, is ETGVTQSPTHLIKTRGQQVTLRCSSQSGHNTVSWYQQALGQGPQFIFQYYREEENGRGNFPPRFSGLQFPNYSSELNVNALELDDSALYLCASSLRQGGELPSTNEKLFFGSGTQLSVL.

The chain couples TRBV7-2 to TRBJ1-4; D unresolved. The V gene lost 4 bases and the J gene lost 0 bases, with 9 bases spanning the gap. The CDR3 contains 15 residues. CDR1 and CDR2 (germline): SGHTA, FQGNSA. CDR3 sequence reads: CASSSQAATNEKLFF. In nucleotides, the CDR3 is TGTGCCAGCAGCTCGCAAGCTGCAACTAATGAAAAACTGTTTTTT.

This clone was detected once. The chain links TRBV2 to TRBJ2-5; tentatively, D is TRBD1 (6 bases). The closer fit of TRBJ2-7 to the DNA end suggests the J call may be wrong. The CDR3 consists of 15 residues. Germline-derived CDR1 and CDR2 are SNHLY and FYNNEI. This CDR3 is CASSEMGHSSYEQYF. CDR3 in DNA: TGTGCCAGCAGTGAAATGGGACACAGCTCCTACGAGCAGTACTTC.